The 30 T cell receptor beta chains listed next were all sequenced from one sample in a study of T-cell reconstitution after alpha-beta-depleted transplantation in children. As it was prepared, the TCRbeta library received unique molecular identifiers. TCRdb reprocessed the PCR reads via MiXCR and lists one record per CDR3 protein. Of about 500,000 distinct CDR3 sequences detected, over 10% appear once; the ten largest clones hold less than 15%. Sequenced material: PBMCs, mostly from graft donor cells, taken 180 days after TCRalphabeta/CD19-depleted stem cell transplant. The receptor source for this set is a female patient aged 2 to 10 who had a stem cell transplant for aplastic anemia, so the T cells may come from the graft donor.

This clonotype was found a few times. The rearrangement uses TRBV27 and TRBJ2-2; TRBD2 agrees at 8 bases. The CDR3 has 17 residues. CDR1 is MNHEY, CDR2 SMNVEV, per germline (reference sequence). The ends lost 7 bases at V and 6 bases at J; junction bases unmatched: 16. The CDR3 DNA follows: TGTGCCAGCACTCGGGGATCGGGGGGGCTGCCGGCCGGGGAGCTGTTTTTT. It codes for CASTRGSGGLPAGELFF.

The J gene is TRBJ1-2, the V gene TRBV12-3 or TRBV12-4, with 7 bases fitting TRBD1. V shed 2 bases and J 3 bases; nucleotides not matched to a gene: 3. The CDR3 extends over 14 amino acids. Written as DNA, the CDR3 is TGTGCCAGCAGTTTAATCAGGGGGGACTATGGCTACACCTTC. It specifies CASSLIRGDYGYTF.

CDR3 sequence (DNA): TGTGCCAGCAGTTACTCTGGGGGAGTGGAGACCCAGTACTTC. Its protein product is CASSYSGGVETQYF. The chain links TRBV6-5 to TRBJ2-5; D possibly matches TRBD1 or TRBD2 (5 bases each). Trimming left V 0 bases short and J 5 bases short, with 10 bases between. The germline V gene encodes CDR1 MNHEY and CDR2 SVGAGI. The CDR3 runs 14 residues.

This clonotype was counted a few times. The genes are TRBV4-3 and TRBJ2-3, with TRBD1 matching over 9 bases. J gave up 2 bases and V 3 bases, and 3 bases lay outside the gene matches. This CDR3 region has 15 residues. Germline-derived CDR1 and CDR2 are LGHNA and YSLEER. The CDR3 bases are TGCGCCAGCAGCCACCGGGACAGGGCCACAGATACGCAGTATTTT. It is translated as CASSHRDRATDTQYF.

This clonotype was counted between two and nine times. The DNA of the CDR3 is TGTGCCAGTAGCGGGAGGGCCTCCGGGCAAGAGACCCAGTACTTC. This codes for CASSGRASGQETQYF. V is TRBV19 and J is TRBJ2-5; 8 positions match TRBD2. The CDR3 spans 15 residues. Trimming at V came to 6 bases and at J to 2 bases, leaving 8 bases not matched to a gene. The V gene's germline CDR1 is LNHDA and CDR2 SQIVND (reference sequence). The variable domain in full, with the rest retrieved from reference TRBV19 and TRBJ2-5, is DGGITQSPKYLFRKEGQNVTLSCEQNLNHDAMYWYRQDPGQGLRLIYYSQIVNDFQKGDIAEGYSVSREKKESFPLTVTSAQKNPTAFYLCASSGRASGQETQYFGPGTRLLVL.

This clonotype has more than one count but fewer than ten. For the CDR3, the DNA is TGTGCCACAGCTCCGGCGTCCCGCTCCTACGAGCAGTACTTC. The encoded protein is CATAPASRSYEQYF. The chain links TRBV12-3 or TRBV12-4 to TRBJ2-7; no clear D gene. V was clipped by 10 bases and J by 0 bases, with 16 bases between them. This CDR3 comprises 14 residues.

The table lists this clonotype with a few counts. J is TRBJ2-7 and V is TRBV7-9; perhaps TRBD2 as D (5 bases). The length of the CDR3 is 15 residues. Germline values: CDR1 SEHNR, CDR2 FQNEAQ (reference sequence). V shed 3 bases and J shed 0 bases, with 12 bases lying between them. This CDR3 reads CASSFPRESSYEQYF. CDR3 nucleotide sequence: TGTGCCAGCAGCTTTCCTCGGGAAAGCTCCTACGAGCAGTACTTC.

The sample holds many counts of this clonotype. The rearrangement joins TRBV20-1 to TRBJ2-3; TRBD1 matches at 8 bases. CDR3 size: 16 residues. J gave up 5 bases and V 4 bases, and 14 bases lay outside the gene matches. The V gene's germline CDR1 is DFQATT and CDR2 SNEGSKA (reference sequence). This CDR3 is CSAILAPGGIVDTQYF. The DNA for the CDR3 is TGCAGTGCTATTTTGGCCCCAGGGGGCATAGTAGATACGCAGTATTTT.

The chain uses TRBV28 and TRBJ2-5, with D maybe TRBD1 (6 bases). V lost 2 bases to trimming and J lost 5 bases, with 15 bases between them. Germline assignment: CDR1 MDHEN and CDR2 SYDVKM. This CDR3 region has 15 residues. DNA for the CDR3: TGTGCCAGCAGTTTACAGTGGACAGTCGGTGAGACCCAGTACTTC. It yields the protein CASSLQWTVGETQYF.

This clonotype was detected a few times. This chain links TRBV6-2 or TRBV6-3 with TRBJ2-3, with 11 bases lining up with TRBD1. CDR1 and CDR2 (germline): MNHEY, SVGEGT. J gave up 5 bases and V 6 bases, and 25 bases lay outside the gene matches. The CDR3 length is 21 residues. The CDR3 loop is CASRQRGWTGGAGMSQDTQYF. The CDR3 nucleotides are TGTGCCAGCAGACAGAGAGGGTGGACAGGGGGCGCCGGAATGTCCCAAGATACGCAGTATTTT.

To note about this clonotype: Being one base from a much bigger clone, this may be a read error. The rearrangement joins TRBV28 to TRBJ2-2, with D unresolved. CDR3 size: 15 residues. Germline assignment: CDR1 MDHEN and CDR2 SYDVKM. In nucleotides, the CDR3 is TGTGCCAGCGGTTTAAACTCCTTGAACACCGGGGAGCTGTTTTTT. Amino acid sequence: CASGLNSLNTGELFF. The full variable domain, with the rest looked up from reference TRBV28 and TRBJ2-2, is DVKVTQSSRYLVKRTGEKVFLECVQDMDHENMFWYRQDPGLGLRLIYFSYDVKMKEKGDIPEGYSVSREKKERFSLILESASTNQTSMYLCASGLNSLNTGELFFGEGSRLTVL.

The J gene is TRBJ2-1, the V gene TRBV28, with 9 bases lining up with TRBD1. The CDR3 is 16 residues long. The J segment lost 7 bases and the V segment lost 3 bases, leaving 10 bases of the junction unmatched. The germline V gene encodes CDR1 MDHEN and CDR2 SYDVKM. The DNA of the CDR3 is TGTGCCAGCAGTTTGTGGGGGACAGGGCCTAATAATGAGCAGTTCTTC. Amino acids: CASSLWGTGPNNEQFF.

This clonotype was picked up a small number of times. The chain joins TRBV9 to TRBJ1-2; no clear D gene. Trimming took off 3 bases at V and 4 bases at J, with 16 bases between the two ends. The CDR3 is 15 residues long. Per germline, CDR1 SGDLS and CDR2 YYNGEE. The CDR3 region has the DNA TGTGCCAGCAGCGATACCCCAACAGTGCGCTATGGCTACACCTTC. This gives the protein CASSDTPTVRYGYTF.

Regarding this clonotype: A much larger clone differs by one base, so this may be a read error. The chain uses TRBV5-5 and TRBJ1-2; no firm D call. Looked up from germline, CDR1 is SGHKS and CDR2 is YYEKEE (reference sequence). The CDR3 spans 15 residues. The CDR3 region has the DNA TGTGCCAGCAGCTCCGAACCGATACTTAACCATGGCTACACCTTC. It encodes CASSSEPILNHGYTF.

This clonotype was counted many times. The chain recombines TRBV4-3 with TRBJ2-7; the match to TRBD1 covers 8 bases. Germline trimming cut 0 bases from V and 0 bases from J; bases unmatched to any gene: 7. The CDR3 is 17 amino acids. CDR1 and CDR2 (germline): LGHNA, YSLEER. CDR3 sequence: CASSQDRGTGLSYEQYF. The CDR3 DNA follows: TGCGCCAGCAGCCAAGATCGGGGGACAGGACTCTCCTACGAGCAGTACTTC.

The rearrangement links TRBV24-1 to TRBJ2-1; 7 nucleotides agree with TRBD2. Per the germline V gene, CDR1 is KGHDR and CDR2 is SFDVKD. This CDR3 contains 15 residues. With 0 bases clipped from V and 4 bases from J, the junction kept 2 bases outside the gene matches. Written as DNA, the CDR3 is TGTGCCACCAGTGATTTGTGGGGGGGGTACAATGAGCAGTTCTTC. This gives the protein CATSDLWGGYNEQFF.

The rearrangement joins TRBV7-2 to TRBJ2-7; a possible D gene is TRBD1 (6 bases). The V gene's germline CDR1 is SGHTA and CDR2 FQGNSA. V was cut by 0 bases and J by 2 bases, with 11 bases left in between. This CDR3 contains 15 residues. The CDR3, as DNA: TGTGCCAGCAGCTTAGCCTCAGGGGTACCCTACGAGCAGTACGTC. Encoded protein: CASSLASGVPYEQYV.

The gene calls are TRBV7-3 and TRBJ2-3; D may be TRBD1 or TRBD2 (5 bases each). This CDR3 is 13 amino acids long. V was shortened by 11 bases and J by 5 bases, with 17 bases between the two germline ends. Germline V gene data show CDR1 as SGHTA and CDR2 as FQGTGA. In DNA, the CDR3 is TGTGCCGGAAGGTTTGGGGGATTAGATACGCAGTATTTT. This encodes CAGRFGGLDTQYF.

CDR3 loop: CASRTGVPTEAFF. CDR3 DNA sequence: TGTGCCAGCAGGACAGGGGTCCCCACTGAAGCTTTCTTT. V usage is TRBV6-2 or TRBV6-3 and J usage is TRBJ1-1; TRBD1 agrees at 8 bases. The CDR3 has 13 residues. CDR1 is MNHEY, CDR2 SVGEGT, per germline. V shed 6 bases and J 4 bases; nucleotides not matched to a gene: 4.

This clonotype came up a few times. The chain employs TRBV19 and TRBJ2-3, with TRBD2 matching over 7 bases. The CDR3 spans 15 residues. Trimming cost V 3 bases and J 4 bases; bases outside gene matches: 7. Germline V lookup: CDR1 LNHDA, CDR2 SQIVND (reference sequence). CDR3 region: CASSIGGRASDTQYF. Written as DNA, the CDR3 is TGTGCCAGTAGTATCGGTGGGAGGGCCTCAGATACGCAGTATTTT.

The V call is TRBV27, the J call TRBJ2-7; perhaps TRBD1 as D (6 bases). Trimming removed 2 bases at V and 4 bases at J, with 15 bases between. From germline, CDR1 is MNHEY and CDR2 SMNVEV (reference sequence). This CDR3 contains 15 residues. CDR3 coding DNA: TGTGCCAGCAGTTTAGGACAGACTCCAAAGTACGAGCAGTACTTC. Protein product: CASSLGQTPKYEQYF.

The sample holds a few counts of this clonotype. The chain carries TRBV12-3 or TRBV12-4 and TRBJ1-5; D is possibly TRBD1 (6 bases). Trimming took off 7 bases at V and 1 base at J, with 20 bases between the two ends. The CDR3 spans 17 residues. CDR3 DNA: TGTGCCAGCATCCCTGGGGGGGGCGACGGGAGCAATCAGCCCCAGCATTTT. Translating gives CASIPGGGDGSNQPQHF.

J is TRBJ1-4 and V is TRBV28; D remains unclear. The germline gives CDR1 MDHEN, CDR2 SYDVKM. Trimming shortened V by 4 bases and J by 7 bases, and 13 bases separated the two germline ends. This CDR3 has 14 amino acids. The CDR3 reads CASSSVLGGEKLFF. The CDR3 bases are TGTGCCAGCAGTTCGGTTCTGGGAGGTGAAAAACTGTTTTTT.

At least ten counts were recorded for this clonotype. The chain couples TRBV4-2 to TRBJ2-1; TRBD1 or TRBD2 may be the D gene (5 bases each). V was cut by 0 bases and J by 11 bases, with 11 bases left in between. CDR1 is LGHNA and CDR2 is YNFKEQ in the germline V gene. The CDR3 runs 13 residues. The CDR3 DNA follows: TGTGCCAGCAGCCAAGATCGGGACGATCAGCAGTTCTTC. This gives the protein CASSQDRDDQQFF.

This clonotype was seen more than once but under ten times. The chain employs TRBV24-1 and TRBJ2-1; the D gene is possibly TRBD1 (6 bases). The germline V gene encodes CDR1 KGHDR and CDR2 SFDVKD. Trimming removed 0 bases from V and 7 bases from J, with 15 bases in between. The CDR3 is 16 residues long. The CDR3: CATSDLWGPGHNEQFF. CDR3 DNA sequence: TGTGCCACCAGTGATTTGTGGGGGCCAGGGCATAATGAGCAGTTCTTC.

A few counts support this clonotype. The rearrangement joins TRBV14 to TRBJ2-6, with no clear D. Germline V lookup: CDR1 SGHDN, CDR2 FVKESK. V was cut by 4 bases and J by 0 bases, with 19 bases left in between. The CDR3 is 19 residues long. The CDR3 DNA reads TGTGCCAGCAGCCCAATGATAGGAGCCCAACTCTCTGGGGCCAACGTCCTGACTTTC. Its translation: CASSPMIGAQLSGANVLTF.

The chain recombines TRBV28 with TRBJ1-1, with 9 nucleotides matching TRBD1. V lost 6 bases to trimming and J lost 5 bases; unmatched junction nucleotides: 7. Looked up from germline, CDR1 is MDHEN and CDR2 is SYDVKM. The CDR3 totals 14 residues. The CDR3 reads CASRQGARGTEAFF. The CDR3 DNA follows: TGTGCCAGCAGACAGGGGGCGCGAGGGACTGAAGCTTTCTTT. The variable domain in full, with the rest retrieved from reference TRBV28 and TRBJ1-1, is DVKVTQSSRYLVKRTGEKVFLECVQDMDHENMFWYRQDPGLGLRLIYFSYDVKMKEKGDIPEGYSVSREKKERFSLILESASTNQTSMYLCASRQGARGTEAFFGQGTRLTVV.

This clonotype was seen many times. The chain employs TRBV10-3 and TRBJ2-7; 9 nucleotides agree with TRBD1. V was pared by 3 bases and J by 4 bases, with 4 bases of the junction left unmatched. The CDR3 consists of 14 residues. The germline gives CDR1 ENHRY, CDR2 SYGVKD. In nucleotides, the CDR3 is TGTGCCATCAGTGATACAGGGGGCGGGTACGAGCAGTACTTC. It codes for CAISDTGGGYEQYF.

V usage is TRBV15 and J usage is TRBJ1-2; D remains unclear. Germline-derived CDR1 and CDR2 are LNHNV and YYDKDF (reference sequence). The V end was cut by 3 bases, the J end by 2 bases, with 16 bases between. This CDR3 is 16 amino acids long. CDR3 in DNA: TGTGCCACCAGCAGCCGTGAAGGACCCTTAAACTATGGCTACACCTTC. Translation gives CATSSREGPLNYGYTF. Variable domain in full (rest from reference TRBV15 and TRBJ1-2): DAMVIQNPRYQVTQFGKPVTLSCSQTLNHNVMYWYQQKSSQAPKLLFHYYDKDFNNEADTPDNFQSRRPNTSFCFLDIRSPGLGDTAMYLCATSSREGPLNYGYTFGSGTRLTVV.

This clonotype was detected many times. V usage is TRBV24-1 and J usage is TRBJ2-1, with D hard to call. Per germline, CDR1 KGHDR and CDR2 SFDVKD. Trimming removed 8 bases from V and 2 bases from J, with 6 bases in between. The CDR3 contains 12 residues. CDR3 DNA sequence: TGTGCCACCATGGGCACCTACAATGAGCAGTTCTTC. The encoded protein is CATMGTYNEQFF.